What follows is one TCR beta chain and its context. The entry originates in a study of monozygotic twins with inflammatory bowel disease. Germline V gene sequence: CDR1 SGHRS, CDR2 YFSETQ. This CDR3 has 15 residues. TCRdb derives one entry per CDR3 protein from the 5' RACE reads, leaving out DNA. This sample's clone table lists 150,000 to 200,000 distinct CDR3 sequences. The chain couples TRBV5-1 to TRBJ1-5. Sequences were obtained from blood. The receptor comes from a human donor with ulcerative colitis or Crohn's disease, or a healthy co-twin of an affected twin (not recorded which). CDR3 region: CASSLSETNNQPQHF.